Below, 3 T cell receptor beta chains from the same sample are listed, as sequenced in a study of shared clonotypes between healthy human individuals. Naive CD8 cells lacked CD45RO, underwent positive selection for CCR7 and left out terminally differentiated effector memory CD45RA+ cells. Profiled with immunoSEQ multiplex PCR; TCRdb holds only in-frame clones, not every one. Of around 2,000,000 clones in the sample, 93% are singletons; the top ten hold 1.7%. The sequenced sample was naive CD8+ T cells from PBMCs. The source is a young man in good health. Some clones in this sample may be carry-over from other donors' samples.

Points on this clone: Other DNA variants within this sample encode the same CDR3. This chain uses TRBV29-1 with TRBJ2-1; the D call may be TRBD1 or TRBD2 (5 bases each). The CDR3 runs to 13 residues. V was clipped by 4 bases and J by 3 bases, with 10 bases between them. CDR1 is SQVTM, CDR2 ANQGSEA, per germline. CDR3 nucleotide sequence: TGCAGCGTTGTCGGGACGAACTACAATGAGCAGTTCTTC. It encodes CSVVGTNYNEQFF.

The V call is TRBV5-6, the J call TRBJ2-5; 7 bases map to TRBD1. The junction had 17 bases not matched to a gene; V was cut back by 4 bases and J by 5 bases. This CDR3 is built from 17 residues. Germline V CDR1 and CDR2: SGHDT, YYEEEE. The CDR3, as DNA: TGTGCCAGCAGCAGCCCTAGGGGAGTAGGGGGCGCCGAGACCCAGTACTTC. The encoded protein is CASSSPRGVGGAETQYF.

The gene calls are TRBV4-2 and TRBJ2-7; perhaps D is TRBD1 or TRBD2 (7 bases each). V was clipped by 5 bases and J by 4 bases, with 15 bases between them. CDR3 length equals 14 residues. CDR1 is LGHNA and CDR2 is YNFKEQ in the germline V gene. In DNA, the CDR3 is TGTGCCAGCAGCAGGGGGCTAGCGGAATACGAGCAGTACTTC. As protein: CASSRGLAEYEQYF.